This TCR beta chain was sequenced for a study of cytomegalovirus exposure and HLA in healthy donors. The PCR had 60 Vbeta and 13 Jbeta primers. Profiling relied on immunoSEQ multiplex PCR, and the TCRdb table lists in-frame clones only, not all of them. Counted here are over 80,000 clones, over 55% occurring once; the ten biggest clones make up more than 15%. In its sample, this clone was seen a few times. What it binds is unknown. Other DNA sequences of this sample code for an identical CDR3. Study outcomes and limitations: Upon later analysis, HLA-associated TCR beta chains proved more clonally expanded than other, equally common chains. CMV antigen specificity of three CMV-associated chains was confirmed in vitro.

Per the germline V gene, CDR1 is LNHDA and CDR2 is SQIVND (reference sequence). V was clipped by 7 bases and J by 1 base, with 16 bases between them. This CDR3 spans 16 amino acids. The receptor's source is a woman between 18 and 29 years old in good health and CMV-seropositive. Sequencing used PBMCs. This sequence joins TRBV19 and TRBJ2-2; D possibly corresponds to TRBD2 (7 bases). The CDR3 DNA reads TGTGCCAGTACCTGGCAGGGGAGGGAGAACACCGGGGAGCTGTTTTTT. Residues: CASTWQGRENTGELFF.